The text below deals with one T cell receptor beta chain. Its matching antigen is unknown. V was pared by 3 bases and J by 1 base, with 7 bases of the junction left unmatched. The CDR3 covers 17 residues. Germline V gene data show CDR1 as SGHRS and CDR2 as YFSETQ. The data were obtained in a study of radiotherapy plus CTLA-4 blockade in lung cancer. Study-wide context: Patients showed objective responses in about a sixth of cases, and disease control was achieved by over 25%.

Broader study findings: Among blood TCR repertoires after radiotherapy plus ipilimumab, tumor-derived clones expanded. Reportedly, early blood T cell clone dynamics best predicted response, with interferon-beta.

Receiving focal radiation plus CTLA-4 blockade with ipilimumab were patients who had chemo-refractory metastatic non-small-cell lung cancer. Produced via immunoSEQ multiplex PCR; TCRdb's table is partial and in-frame only. The sample lists around 53,000 clones; 75% to 90% were seen once. The chain uses TRBV5-1 and TRBJ2-3, with 11 bases lining up with TRBD2. Sequencing used peripheral blood, obtained from a patient treated with radiotherapy plus ipilimumab. This TCR was sampled from a human donor with non-small cell lung cancer that progressed on radiotherapy plus ipilimumab. Some clones in this sample may be carry-over from other donors' samples. The CDR3 is CASSSGETSGGTDTQYF. Here the CDR3 DNA reads TGCGCCAGCAGCTCCGGTGAGACTAGCGGGGGCACAGATACGCAGTATTTT.